This TCR beta chain was captured by sequencing in a study of blood T cell repertoires in COVID-19. The J segment lost 2 bases and the V segment lost 6 bases, leaving 12 bases of the junction unmatched. Germline values: CDR1 MNHEY, CDR2 SMNVEV (reference sequence). The CDR3 totals 16 residues. Per the original methods: Amplifying reference gene primers gave estimates of nucleated cell counts. Here immunoSEQ multiplex PCR was the method, and the copy in TCRdb shows in-frame clones only, minus some. D and trimming were read from the DNA, whereas the V and J calls and clone size are those reported in that table. The sample shows over 250,000 clones, about 80% of them seen only once.

This TCR came from a woman between 45 and 60 years old who had recovered from COVID-19. V is TRBV27 and J is TRBJ2-7; 8 bases are a match to TRBD1. Material: peripheral blood. Here the CDR3 reads CASRPGRGQGAYEQYF. The CDR3 DNA sequence: TGTGCCAGCAGACCCGGCAGGGGGCAGGGGGCCTACGAGCAGTACTTC.